The TCR beta chain described here comes from a study of blood T cell repertoires in COVID-19. Looking at the study overall: Acute and convalescent COVID-19 specimens originated in the United States, Italy and Spain. The cDNA or gDNA used as material had been derived from T cells, B-cell-depleted T cells, or PBMCs.

Germline V CDR1 and CDR2: MNHEY, SVGAGI. CDR3 length: 15 amino acids. V lost 5 bases, J lost 2 bases, and 8 bases stayed unmatched. As handled by the study authors: Using reference gene primer amplification, nucleated cell counts were estimated. Using immunoSEQ multiplex PCR, the repertoire was profiled, and TCRdb retains in-frame clones only, with some absent. V, J and clone size are taken as reported in that table, and D and trimming were inferred from the DNA itself. The sample consists of around 140,000 clones, 70% to 90% of them appearing once. The TCR was taken from a woman aged 60-75 years with acute or convalescent COVID-19. The sequenced material came from peripheral blood. The chain employs TRBV6-5 and TRBJ2-7; 8 bases are a match to TRBD1. This CDR3 is CASSPDRGWTYEQYF. The CDR3 DNA reads TGTGCCAGCAGTCCCGACAGGGGCTGGACCTACGAGCAGTACTTC.